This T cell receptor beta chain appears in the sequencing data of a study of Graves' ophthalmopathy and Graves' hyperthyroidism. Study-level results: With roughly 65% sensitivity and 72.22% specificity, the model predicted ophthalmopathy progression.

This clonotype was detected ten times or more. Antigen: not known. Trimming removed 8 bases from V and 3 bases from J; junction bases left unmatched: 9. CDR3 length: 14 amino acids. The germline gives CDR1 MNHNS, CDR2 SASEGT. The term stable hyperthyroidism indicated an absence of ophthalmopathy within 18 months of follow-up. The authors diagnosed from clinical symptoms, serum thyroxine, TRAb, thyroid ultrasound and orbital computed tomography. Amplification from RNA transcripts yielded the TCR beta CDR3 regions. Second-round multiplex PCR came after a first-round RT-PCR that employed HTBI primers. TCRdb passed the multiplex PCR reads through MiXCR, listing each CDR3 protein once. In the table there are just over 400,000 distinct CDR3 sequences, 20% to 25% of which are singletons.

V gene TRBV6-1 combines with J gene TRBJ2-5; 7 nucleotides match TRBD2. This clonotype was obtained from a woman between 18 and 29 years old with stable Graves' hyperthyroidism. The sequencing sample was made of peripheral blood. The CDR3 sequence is CASGFAGVEETQYF. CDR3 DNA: TGTGCCAGCGGGTTCGCGGGAGTGGAAGAGACCCAGTACTTC.